One and the same sample provided the 29 T cell receptor beta chains below, sequenced in a study of STAT5B mutations in CD4+ large granular lymphocyte leukemia. TCRdb's table, derived via immunoSEQ multiplex PCR, lists solely in-frame clones and lacks some. The repertoire holds around 27,000 clones, with just under 75% as singletons. Sequenced sample: CD4+ T cells from blood buffy coats. The receptor set was obtained from a human donor in good health.

The chain combines TRBV7-9 with TRBJ1-2; 12 bases map to TRBD1. Germline assignment: CDR1 SEHNR and CDR2 FQNEAQ (reference sequence). The CDR3 covers 16 residues. V dropped 4 bases and J dropped 8; count of bases not matched to a gene: 11. The CDR3 sequence: CASSYYGTGGLAGYTF. DNA of the CDR3: TGTGCCAGCAGCTACTACGGGACAGGGGGCCTCGCAGGCTACACCTTC.

The V call is TRBV7-3, the J call TRBJ2-7, with TRBD1 identical over 7 bases. The CDR3 has 15 residues. CDR1 and CDR2 from the germline V gene are SGHTA and FQGTGA. V was clipped by 4 bases and J by 3 bases; unmatched bases: 9. In DNA form, the CDR3 reads TGTGCCAGCAGCTCCCAGACAGGGATAGGCTACGAGCAGTACTTC. This translates into CASSSQTGIGYEQYF.

The chain is built from TRBV18 and TRBJ2-1; possibly TRBD1 or TRBD2 for D (5 bases each). The germline V gene encodes CDR1 KGHSH and CDR2 LQKENI. The CDR3 loop spans 17 amino acids. V was clipped by 1 base and J by 9 bases, with 22 bases between them. The CDR3 sequence is CASSPLGTGILSPEQFF. CDR3 in DNA: TGTGCCAGCTCACCACTCGGGACGGGAATACTCTCACCTGAGCAGTTCTTC.

The rearrangement joins TRBV5-4 to TRBJ1-1; D not certain. Germline V lookup: CDR1 SGHNT, CDR2 YYREEE (reference sequence). There are 13 residues in the CDR3. Trimming removed 3 bases from V and 7 bases from J, with 13 bases in between. The CDR3 reads CASSSPGSLEAFF. The CDR3 nucleotides read TGTGCCAGCAGCTCCCCGGGATCGCTTGAAGCTTTCTTT.

This chain connects TRBV7-2 to TRBJ2-6; weak D call: TRBD2 (6 bases). Germline-derived CDR1 and CDR2 are SGHTA and FQGNSA. The CDR3 length is 16 residues. Trimming pared 3 bases from V and 2 bases from J, leaving 11 bases between. DNA for the CDR3: TGTGCCAGCAGCTTTTCCGCGGGGACTGGGGCCAACGTCCTGACTTTC. This sequence encodes CASSFSAGTGANVLTF.

This sequence joins TRBV25-1 and TRBJ1-4; 11 bases match TRBD1. The germline CDR1 and CDR2 sequences are MGHDK and SYGVNS. This CDR3 contains 13 residues. With 4 bases clipped from V and 10 bases from J, the junction kept 2 bases outside the gene matches. The CDR3 DNA follows: TGTGCCAGCAGTGCGGACAGGGGGCGAAAACTGTTTTTT. Translating it yields CASSADRGRKLFF.

In regard to this clone: Other nucleotide sequences in the sample specify the same CDR3. The gene calls are TRBV9 and TRBJ1-1; no clear D gene. Trimming cost V 1 base and J 1 base, with 8 bases left between them. This CDR3 is 14 amino acids long. The germline V gene encodes CDR1 SGDLS and CDR2 YYNGEE. The CDR3 DNA is TGTGCCAGCAGCGTAAAAGCGGAGAACACTGAAGCTTTCTTT. Its translation is CASSVKAENTEAFF.

This clone appeared a few times. This chain uses TRBV6-6 with TRBJ1-5; D unclear. There are 13 residues in the CDR3. Germline CDR1 is MNHNY and CDR2 is SVGAGI (reference sequence). V was shortened by 5 bases and J by 3 bases, with 8 bases between the two germline ends. The CDR3 DNA is TGTGCCAGCAGTCTCCTAGACAATCAGCCCCAGCATTTT. This codes for CASSLLDNQPQHF.

V is TRBV18 and J is TRBJ1-1; TRBD1 matches at 7 bases. This CDR3 has 13 amino acids. Germline V gene data show CDR1 as KGHSH and CDR2 as LQKENI. V trimming: 6 bases; J trimming: 3 bases; junction bases outside the gene matches: 4. The CDR3 sequence: CASSIDRDTEAFF. CDR3 nucleotides: TGTGCCAGCTCGATAGACAGGGACACTGAAGCTTTCTTT.

The genes are TRBV4-1 and TRBJ1-1; a possible D gene is TRBD1 (6 bases). The V gene's germline CDR1 is MGHRA and CDR2 YSYEKL. The CDR3 extends over 14 amino acids. V was pared by 8 bases and J by 1 base, with 14 bases between. CDR3 sequence (DNA): TGCGCCAGCGTACAGGGCCTAGGGAACACTGAAGCTTTCTTT. Protein product: CASVQGLGNTEAFF.

The J gene is TRBJ2-1, the V gene TRBV5-4, with 11 bases that match TRBD2. The trim removed 5 bases at V and 0 bases at J, leaving 10 bases unmatched. Germline V lookup: CDR1 SGHNT, CDR2 YYREEE (reference sequence). The CDR3 extends over 18 amino acids. The CDR3 spells CASSSGISGRASYNEQFF. The CDR3, as DNA: TGTGCCAGCAGTTCCGGGATTAGCGGGAGGGCCTCCTACAATGAGCAGTTCTTC. Looking up the rest from reference TRBV5-4 and TRBJ2-1 gives the full variable domain: ETGVTQSPTHLIKTRGQQVTLRCSSQSGHNTVSWYQQALGQGPQFIFQYYREEENGRGNFPPRFSGLQFPNYSSELNVNALELDDSALYLCASSSGISGRASYNEQFFGPGTRLTVL.

This chain connects TRBV7-8 to TRBJ2-3; D unclear. Germline-derived CDR1 and CDR2 are SGHVS and FQNEAQ. V was trimmed by 5 bases and J by 2 bases, leaving 8 bases between them. The CDR3 totals 13 residues. The CDR3 DNA reads as TGTGCCAGCAGCATGGCAACCACAGATACGCAGTATTTT. This codes for CASSMATTDTQYF.

DNA of the CDR3: TGTGCCACCAGCAGGAATTCGGCTGAAGCTTTCTTT. It encodes CATSRNSAEAFF. The chain is built from TRBV15 and TRBJ1-1; no reliable D call. The germline CDR1 and CDR2 sequences are LNHNV and YYDKDF (reference sequence). Trimming took 3 bases from V and 6 from J, leaving 8 bases between them. The CDR3 has 12 residues. The entire variable domain, with the rest obtained from reference TRBV15 and TRBJ1-1, is as follows: DAMVIQNPRYQVTQFGKPVTLSCSQTLNHNVMYWYQQKSSQAPKLLFHYYDKDFNNEADTPDNFQSRRPNTSFCFLDIRSPGLGDTAMYLCATSRNSAEAFFGQGTRLTVV.

This chain joins TRBV7-9 and TRBJ2-1; 7 bases line up with TRBD2. V lost 6 bases, J lost 7 bases, and 9 bases stayed unmatched. CDR1 and CDR2 (germline): SEHNR, FQNEAQ (reference sequence). This CDR3 is built from 14 residues. The CDR3 DNA reads TGTGCCAGCAGGTACCCAGGGAGGGGAAATGAGCAGTTCTTC. The encoded protein is CASRYPGRGNEQFF.

The chain links TRBV5-5 to TRBJ2-1, with D unclear. The ends were cut back, 0 bases at V and 0 bases at J, with 4 bases in the middle. The CDR3 totals 14 residues. Germline CDR1 SGHKS, CDR2 YYEKEE (reference sequence). CDR3 sequence reads: CASSLDSSYNEQFF. CDR3 nucleotide sequence: TGTGCCAGCAGCTTGGATAGCTCCTACAATGAGCAGTTCTTC.

The genes are TRBV28 and TRBJ1-5, with D hard to call. Germline V gene lookup returns CDR1 MDHEN and CDR2 SYDVKM. This CDR3 contains 17 residues. Deletions cut 7 bases from V and 0 bases from J, with 19 bases between. This CDR3 is CASTPLKNHLSNQPQHF. CDR3 sequence (DNA): TGTGCCAGCACCCCCTTGAAAAACCACCTTAGCAATCAGCCCCAGCATTTT.

CDR3 sequence (DNA): TGTGCCAGCAGCTTAAGGCGGAACTACAATGAGCAGTTCTTC. Translating gives CASSLRRNYNEQFF. This chain joins TRBV7-3 and TRBJ2-1; D not resolved. Trimming took off 1 base at V and 3 bases at J, with 7 bases between the two ends. There are 14 residues in the CDR3. Germline lookup yields CDR1 SGHTA and CDR2 FQGTGA.

This chain connects TRBV7-2 to TRBJ2-7; the D gene could be TRBD1 or TRBD2 (5 bases each). Trimming stripped 1 base from V and 9 bases from J, with 13 bases between. Germline V lookup: CDR1 SGHTA, CDR2 FQGNSA. The CDR3 spans 13 residues. The CDR3 DNA reads TGTGCCAGCAGCTTAGATAGGTGGGACCGGCAGTACTTC. It yields the protein CASSLDRWDRQYF.

The CDR3 nucleotides read TGTGCCAGCAGCTTAATTGTCCAGATGGCGGAGACCCAGTACTTC. Its protein is CASSLIVQMAETQYF. The V call is TRBV7-2, the J call TRBJ2-5, with unresolved D. Germline assignment: CDR1 SGHTA and CDR2 FQGNSA. Trimming removed 2 bases from V and 5 bases from J, with 15 bases in between. The CDR3 has 15 residues.

The rearrangement links TRBV4-3 to TRBJ1-2; weak D call: TRBD1 (6 bases). V was shortened by 4 bases and J by 3 bases, with 9 bases between the two germline ends. Germline V gene data show CDR1 as LGHNA and CDR2 as YSLEER. CDR3 length: 13 residues. CDR3 coding DNA: TGCGCCAGCAGCCGCGGACAGTACTATGGCTACACCTTC. This translates into CASSRGQYYGYTF.

The gene calls are TRBV2 and TRBJ2-2; D remains unclear. The V end was cut by 6 bases, the J end by 9 bases, with 20 bases between. In germline, CDR1 is SNHLY, CDR2 FYNNEI. The length of the CDR3 is 15 residues. The CDR3 reads CASREIQAPSRELFF. CDR3 DNA: TGTGCCAGCAGGGAAATACAAGCGCCCTCCAGGGAGCTGTTTTTT.

This sequence joins TRBV10-1 and TRBJ2-4; 11 bases map to TRBD2. The V gene's germline CDR1 is WNHNN and CDR2 SYGVQD (reference sequence). The CDR3 length is 16 residues. V lost 6 bases to trimming and J lost 1 base; unmatched junction nucleotides: 5. The CDR3 protein is CASRRLAGWAKNIQYF. In nucleotides, the CDR3 is TGCGCCAGCAGGAGACTAGCGGGGTGGGCCAAAAACATTCAGTACTTC.

This chain uses TRBV30 with TRBJ2-7, with 7 bases identical to TRBD1. Germline V gene data show CDR1 as GTSNPN and CDR2 as SVGIG (reference sequence). Trimming took 4 bases from V and 5 from J; bases not matched to a gene: 14. This CDR3 has 15 residues. The CDR3 spells CAWTLRGLPYHEQYF. Here the CDR3 DNA reads TGTGCCTGGACCCTAAGGGGGCTCCCGTACCACGAGCAGTACTTC. The whole variable domain, filled in from reference TRBV30 and TRBJ2-7, reads SQTIHQWPATLVQPVGSPLSLECTVEGTSNPNLYWYRQAAGRGLQLLFYSVGIGQISSEVPQNLSASRPQDRQFILSSKKLLLSDSGFYLCAWTLRGLPYHEQYFGPGTRLTVT.

The rearrangement joins TRBV18 to TRBJ1-1, with unresolved D. Trimming took 2 bases from V and 1 from J, leaving 5 bases between them. CDR3 length equals 13 residues. Germline V CDR1 and CDR2: KGHSH, LQKENI. This chain's CDR3 is CASSPGPNTEAFF. As DNA, the CDR3 is TGTGCCAGCTCACCAGGGCCGAACACTGAAGCTTTCTTT.

A few counts support this clone. The chain employs TRBV29-1 and TRBJ1-1; 8 bases fit TRBD1. After removal of 6 bases from V and 5 bases from J, the junction contained 2 bases not matched to a gene. This CDR3 has 11 residues. CDR1 and CDR2 (germline): SQVTM, ANQGSEA. The DNA of the CDR3 is TGCAGCGTGGGGGACAGGACTGAAGCTTTCTTT. Translating gives CSVGDRTEAFF. The variable domain in full, completed from reference TRBV29-1 and TRBJ1-1, reads SAVISQKPSRDICQRGTSLTIQCQVDSQVTMMFWYRQQPGQSLTLIATANQGSEATYESGFVIDKFPISRPNLTFSTLTVSNMSPEDSSIYLCSVGDRTEAFFGQGTRLTVV.

This clone was found a few times. The chain combines TRBV27 with TRBJ1-5; the D is unclear. V was shortened by 5 bases and J by 1 base, with 9 bases between the two germline ends. Germline V gene lookup returns CDR1 MNHEY and CDR2 SMNVEV (reference sequence). This CDR3 contains 14 residues. For the CDR3, the DNA is TGTGCCAGCAGTCAGCAGGTGAGCAATCAGCCCCAGCATTTT. This gives the protein CASSQQVSNQPQHF.

The chain combines TRBV6-1 with TRBJ2-1; D might be TRBD1 or TRBD2, each matching 6 bases. Germline V gene lookup returns CDR1 MNHNS and CDR2 SASEGT. V gave up 2 bases and J gave up 11 bases, with 19 bases separating them. CDR3 length: 15 amino acids. The CDR3 reads CASSETGASTGKQFF. CDR3 in DNA: TGTGCCAGCAGTGAAACGGGAGCCTCTACAGGGAAGCAGTTCTTC.

The V call is TRBV7-2, the J call TRBJ2-2, with 9 bases fitting TRBD2. J lost 0 bases, V lost 6 bases, and 5 bases had no gene match. Per the germline V gene, CDR1 is SGHTA and CDR2 is FQGNSA. This CDR3 is 16 amino acids long. CDR3 amino acids: CASSSVAGANTGELFF. In nucleotides, the CDR3 is TGTGCCAGCAGTTCTGTAGCGGGGGCGAACACCGGGGAGCTGTTTTTT.

V usage is TRBV19 and J usage is TRBJ1-2, with D possibly TRBD1 on 6 matching bases. The CDR3 totals 15 residues. Trimming stripped 7 bases from V and 0 bases from J, with 15 bases between. Germline CDR1 LNHDA, CDR2 SQIVND (reference sequence). CDR3 in amino acids: CASTKGRGPNYGYTF. The CDR3, as DNA: TGTGCCAGTACAAAGGGCAGGGGACCTAACTATGGCTACACCTTC.